Presented here are 28 T cell receptor beta chains from one specimen sequenced in a study of T cell responses to AZD1222 COVID-19 vaccine. TCRdb's table, derived via immunoSEQ multiplex PCR, lists solely in-frame clones and lacks some. Of under 50,000 clones detected, 75% to 90% appear once; the ten largest clones hold roughly 5.2%. The source was peripheral blood, collected 28 days after the second AZD1222 dose. All receptors derive from an adult who received the AZD1222 COVID-19 vaccine.

The chain recombines TRBV27 with TRBJ2-7, with TRBD2 matching 14 bases. CDR3 length: 17 amino acids. The germline V gene has CDR1 MNHEY and CDR2 SMNVEV (reference sequence). V shed 6 bases, J shed 7 bases, and the junction held 14 bases outside the gene matches. CDR3 amino acids: CASRAYGTSGGREEQYF. Here the CDR3 DNA reads TGTGCCAGCAGGGCGTACGGGACTAGCGGGGGACGTGAGGAGCAGTACTTC.

V and J are TRBV7-9 and TRBJ2-7; tentatively, D is TRBD1 (6 bases). This CDR3 contains 15 residues. Germline lookup yields CDR1 SEHNR and CDR2 FQNEAQ (reference sequence). Trimming stripped 5 bases from V and 1 base from J, with 15 bases between. The CDR3: CASSRRDTSSYEQYF. The CDR3 DNA reads as TGTGCCAGCAGCCGACGGGACACCTCTTCCTACGAGCAGTACTTC.

The chain joins TRBV7-2 to TRBJ1-3; D gene unclear. The CDR3 runs 15 residues. Trimming left V 0 bases short and J 0 bases short, with 6 bases between. Per the germline V gene, CDR1 is SGHTA and CDR2 is FQGNSA. CDR3 loop: CASSLAGNSGNTIYF. The CDR3 DNA reads as TGTGCCAGCAGCTTAGCGGGTAACTCTGGAAACACCATATATTTT.

The chain has TRBV9 and TRBJ2-5, with 7 bases identical to TRBD2. Germline V gene lookup returns CDR1 SGDLS and CDR2 YYNGEE. CDR3 length: 15 amino acids. The V gene end was trimmed by 0 bases and the J gene end by 2 bases; junction bases not matched to a gene: 4. CDR3 in DNA: TGTGCCAGCAGCGTAGCGGGAGGACGGCAAGAGACCCAGTACTTC. Residues: CASSVAGGRQETQYF.

The DNA of the CDR3 is TGTGCCAGCGTAAAACGGGACAGTACATTCCACGAGCAGTACTTC. As protein: CASVKRDSTFHEQYF. The chain has TRBV28 and TRBJ2-7; 7 bases agree with TRBD1. J gave up 5 bases and V 8 bases, and 15 bases lay outside the gene matches. This CDR3 spans 15 amino acids. CDR1 and CDR2 from the germline V gene are MDHEN and SYDVKM.

The V gene is TRBV19, the J gene TRBJ2-3; D may be TRBD2 (5 bases). This CDR3 comprises 15 residues. V was trimmed by 7 bases and J by 0 bases, leaving 14 bases between them. Germline assignment: CDR1 LNHDA and CDR2 SQIVND (reference sequence). The CDR3 loop reads CASKSAVTSTDTQYF. The CDR3 DNA reads as TGTGCCAGTAAATCAGCGGTTACTAGCACAGATACGCAGTATTTT.

The rearrangement links TRBV5-6 to TRBJ2-7; 7 nucleotides agree with TRBD1. V was clipped by 2 bases and J by 6 bases; unmatched bases: 5. Germline CDR1 reads SGHDT; CDR2 reads YYEEEE. The CDR3 covers 13 residues. CDR3 in amino acids: CASSLKGASEQYF. The CDR3 bases are TGTGCCAGCAGCTTAAAGGGGGCTAGCGAGCAGTACTTC.

This clone was counted a single time. The J gene is TRBJ1-1, the V gene TRBV6-5; no firm D call. In germline, CDR1 is MNHEY, CDR2 SVGAGI. V lost 6 bases to trimming and J lost 8 bases, with 16 bases between them. The CDR3 runs to 13 residues. Here the CDR3 reads CASSLGSGSEAFF. CDR3 nucleotides: TGTGCCAGCAGCCTAGGGTCGGGGAGCGAAGCTTTCTTT.

This clone was counted between two and nine times. The J gene is TRBJ1-2, the V gene TRBV7-9, with D perhaps matching TRBD1 (6 bases). This CDR3 is 15 amino acids long. The germline V gene has CDR1 SEHNR and CDR2 FQNEAQ (reference sequence). V was pared by 5 bases and J by 2 bases, with 15 bases between. CDR3: CASSPTPDRNYGYTF. The CDR3 DNA reads as TGTGCCAGCAGCCCAACTCCCGACAGGAACTATGGCTACACCTTC.

This chain uses TRBV5-6 with TRBJ2-6; unclear D gene. The CDR3 has 17 amino acids. CDR1 is SGHDT, CDR2 YYEEEE, per germline. Between the trimmed V and J ends, which lost 1 base and 0 bases, there was a span of 11 bases. The CDR3 region has the DNA TGTGCCAGCAGCTTGCCGTTAGGAATCTCTGGGGCCAACGTCCTGACTTTC. Its translation is CASSLPLGISGANVLTF.

The genes are TRBV19 and TRBJ1-1; D ambiguous. V was pared by 0 bases and J by 0 bases, with 8 bases between. Germline V gene sequence: CDR1 LNHDA, CDR2 SQIVND (reference sequence). The CDR3 is made up of 15 amino acids. The CDR3 DNA is TGTGCCAGTAGTATAGAGAAGGGCATGAACACTGAAGCTTTCTTT. It is translated as CASSIEKGMNTEAFF. The variable domain in full, completed from reference TRBV19 and TRBJ1-1, reads DGGITQSPKYLFRKEGQNVTLSCEQNLNHDAMYWYRQDPGQGLRLIYYSQIVNDFQKGDIAEGYSVSREKKESFPLTVTSAQKNPTAFYLCASSIEKGMNTEAFFGQGTRLTVV.

The rearrangement links TRBV6-5 to TRBJ1-2, with D unclear. This CDR3 region has 15 residues. Germline loops: CDR1 MNHEY, CDR2 SVGAGI. V lost 1 base and J lost 2, with 11 bases in between. Here the CDR3 DNA reads TGTGCCAGCAGTTACTTAGGGTCACGGAACTATGGCTACACCTTC. Protein: CASSYLGSRNYGYTF.

The chain joins TRBV9 to TRBJ2-1, with 7 bases matching TRBD1. Germline lookup yields CDR1 SGDLS and CDR2 YYNGEE. The V gene end was trimmed by 1 base and the J gene end by 5 bases; junction bases not matched to a gene: 9. The CDR3 runs 16 residues. The CDR3 reads CASSVRGPTENNEQFF. Written as DNA, the CDR3 is TGTGCCAGCAGCGTAAGGGGGCCCACCGAAAACAATGAGCAGTTCTTC.

The genes are TRBV3-1 (or the pseudogene TRBV3-2) and TRBJ1-5; 7 bases map to TRBD1. The CDR3 loop spans 16 amino acids. V gave up 5 bases and J gave up 4 bases; unmatched junction bases: 11. The V gene's germline CDR1 is LGHDT and CDR2 YNNKEL (reference sequence). CDR3 residues: CASSVGGGSVNQPQHF. Written as DNA, the CDR3 is TGTGCCAGCAGCGTAGGAGGGGGCAGCGTAAATCAGCCCCAGCATTTT.

The V call is TRBV15, the J call TRBJ2-7, with unresolved D. The CDR3 runs 13 residues. Trimming removed 1 base from V and 4 bases from J, with 8 bases in between. CDR1 and CDR2 from the germline V gene are LNHNV and YYDKDF (reference sequence). The CDR3 loop is CATSRVVNYEQYF. The CDR3 nucleotides are TGTGCCACCAGCAGAGTCGTTAATTACGAGCAGTACTTC.

This CDR3 reads CASSLQDRALTPTNEKLFF. The CDR3 nucleotides are TGTGCCAGCAGCTTACAGGACAGGGCGTTAACCCCAACTAATGAAAAACTGTTTTTT. V gene TRBV7-8 combines with J gene TRBJ1-4, with 8 bases fitting TRBD1. There are 19 residues in the CDR3. Trimming took 2 bases from V and 0 from J; bases not matched to a gene: 11. Germline assignment: CDR1 SGHVS and CDR2 FQNEAQ.

The chain has TRBV2 and TRBJ1-1; D might be TRBD1 (5 bases). With 4 bases removed from V and 4 bases from J, the gap between germline ends came to 25 bases. CDR1 and CDR2 (germline): SNHLY, FYNNEI. This CDR3 spans 18 amino acids. In DNA form, the CDR3 reads TGTGCCAGCAGTGCGTCAGGACGTGGAGCAGGGCGGGGCACTGAAGCTTTCTTT. Translation: CASSASGRGAGRGTEAFF.

The CDR3 DNA reads as TGTGCCAGCAGCTTGACGGGCAATGAGCAGTTCTTC. It translates to CASSLTGNEQFF. The chain uses TRBV11-2 and TRBJ2-1; no clear D. Trimming removed 3 bases at V and 6 bases at J, with 6 bases between. The CDR3 is 12 residues long. Germline V gene sequence: CDR1 SGHAT, CDR2 FQNNGV.

The J gene is TRBJ2-7, the V gene TRBV11-3, with TRBD1 matching 8 bases. V was clipped by 5 bases and J by 4 bases; unmatched bases: 10. The CDR3 has 15 amino acids. CDR1 and CDR2 (germline): SGHNT, YENEEA. The CDR3 DNA follows: TGTGCCAGCAGCGGAGGACAGGGCCTAGGGTACGAGCAGTACTTC. It is translated as CASSGGQGLGYEQYF.

Here the CDR3 DNA reads TGTGCCAGCAGTTTAGGGCAGCGAGACATTCAGTACTTC. This translates into CASSLGQRDIQYF. V is TRBV12-3 or TRBV12-4 and J is TRBJ2-4, with D unclear. Trimming took off 1 base at V and 8 bases at J, with 9 bases between the two ends. The CDR3 spans 13 residues.

The chain joins TRBV2 to TRBJ1-1; no firm D call. CDR1 is SNHLY, CDR2 FYNNEI, per germline. The CDR3 extends over 12 amino acids. Trimming removed 4 bases from V and 1 base from J, with 4 bases in between. The CDR3 bases are TGTGCCAGCAGTGCCTCGAACACTGAAGCTTTCTTT. This encodes CASSASNTEAFF.

The rearrangement uses TRBV10-3 and TRBJ2-7; 8 bases map to TRBD1. Looked up from germline, CDR1 is ENHRY and CDR2 is SYGVKD. V lost 6 bases to trimming and J lost 6 bases; unmatched junction nucleotides: 10. The CDR3 is made up of 14 amino acids. CDR3 nucleotide sequence: TGTGCCATCAGGGGGGGACAGGATCCCGCCGAGCAGTACTTC. It yields the protein CAIRGGQDPAEQYF.

In DNA form, the CDR3 reads TGTGCCAGCTCACCACGGGCGGGGGCCCCCTCTGGGGCCAACGTCCTGACTTTC. This sequence encodes CASSPRAGAPSGANVLTF. The rearrangement joins TRBV18 to TRBJ2-6; a weak D match, TRBD2 (7 bases). Germline CDR1 is KGHSH and CDR2 is LQKENI. This CDR3 contains 18 residues. Trimming took 1 base from V and 0 from J, leaving 13 bases between them. Full variable domain (outside the CDR3, taken from reference TRBV18 and TRBJ2-6): NAGVMQNPRHLVRRRGQEARLRCSPMKGHSHVYWYRQLPEEGLKFMVYLQKENIIDESGMPKERFSAEFPKEGPSILRIQQVVRGDSAAYFCASSPRAGAPSGANVLTFGAGSRLTVL.

This clone was seen a single time. The chain combines TRBV23-1 with TRBJ2-2; possibly TRBD1 for D (6 bases). TRBV23-1 carries the ORF label, with uncertain function. V shed 4 bases and J shed 3 bases, with 12 bases lying between them. CDR3 length equals 15 residues. The CDR3 here is CASSPLTGYTGELFF. CDR3 in DNA: TGCGCCAGCAGTCCATTGACAGGATACACCGGGGAGCTGTTTTTT.

This chain links TRBV2 with TRBJ2-7; 8 bases fit TRBD1. The V and J ends lost 10 bases and 1 base, in that order; junction bases with no gene match: 6. The CDR3 totals 13 residues. Germline CDR1 and CDR2: SNHLY and FYNNEI. The CDR3 here is CATLRTGSYEQYF. CDR3 DNA sequence: TGTGCCACCTTACGGACAGGGTCCTACGAGCAGTACTTC.

The chain joins TRBV5-8 to TRBJ2-2; D is ambiguous. The CDR3 totals 15 residues. The germline V gene has CDR1 SGHTS and CDR2 YDEGEE. Trimming removed 3 bases from V and 4 bases from J, with 13 bases in between. The chain's CDR3 is CASSSHLQVTGELFF. The CDR3 DNA reads TGTGCCAGCAGCTCGCATCTCCAGGTCACCGGGGAGCTGTTTTTT.

This clone appeared a few times. The chain joins TRBV4-3 to TRBJ2-7; perhaps TRBD1 as D (5 bases). The CDR3 is made up of 13 amino acids. Between the trimmed V and J ends, which lost 5 bases and 7 bases, there was a span of 15 bases. Germline values: CDR1 LGHNA, CDR2 YSLEER. The CDR3 spells CASSTTDLSEQYF. Here the CDR3 DNA reads TGCGCCAGCAGCACGACAGATCTGAGTGAGCAGTACTTC.

V gene TRBV27 combines with J gene TRBJ2-1; unclear D gene. In germline, CDR1 is MNHEY, CDR2 SMNVEV (reference sequence). Trimming removed 8 bases at V and 2 bases at J, with 19 bases between. The CDR3 is 16 residues long. The CDR3 region is CASADQAYHAYNEQFF. CDR3 nucleotides: TGTGCCAGCGCGGACCAAGCCTACCACGCCTACAATGAGCAGTTCTTC.